This T cell receptor beta chain was captured in a study of blood T cell repertoires in COVID-19. Study overall: COVID-19 samples from acute and convalescent phases originated in the United States, Italy and Spain. Nucleic acid was either cDNA or gDNA, and it came from T cells, B-cell-depleted T cells, or PBMCs.

The authors' processing: Nucleated cell counts were estimated from reference gene primer amplification. Measured with immunoSEQ multiplex PCR; TCRdb has only the in-frame clones, and not every one. V and J calls and clone size are copied from that table; D and trimming were computed from the DNA. Of 150,000 to 200,000 clones in the sample, around 90% were seen once. With V trimmed by 1 base and J by 5 bases, 8 bases remained unmatched. The CDR3 loop spans 16 amino acids. Germline CDR1 and CDR2: LNHNV and YYDKDF (reference sequence). The V gene is TRBV15, the J gene TRBJ2-5; TRBD2 agrees at 9 bases. Source material: peripheral blood. The clonotype was recovered from a man over 45 with acute or convalescent COVID-19. The DNA for the CDR3 is TGTGCCACCAGCAGAGTAGGAGGCGGGGGGGCGGAGACCCAGTACTTC. Translated, it gives CATSRVGGGGAETQYF.